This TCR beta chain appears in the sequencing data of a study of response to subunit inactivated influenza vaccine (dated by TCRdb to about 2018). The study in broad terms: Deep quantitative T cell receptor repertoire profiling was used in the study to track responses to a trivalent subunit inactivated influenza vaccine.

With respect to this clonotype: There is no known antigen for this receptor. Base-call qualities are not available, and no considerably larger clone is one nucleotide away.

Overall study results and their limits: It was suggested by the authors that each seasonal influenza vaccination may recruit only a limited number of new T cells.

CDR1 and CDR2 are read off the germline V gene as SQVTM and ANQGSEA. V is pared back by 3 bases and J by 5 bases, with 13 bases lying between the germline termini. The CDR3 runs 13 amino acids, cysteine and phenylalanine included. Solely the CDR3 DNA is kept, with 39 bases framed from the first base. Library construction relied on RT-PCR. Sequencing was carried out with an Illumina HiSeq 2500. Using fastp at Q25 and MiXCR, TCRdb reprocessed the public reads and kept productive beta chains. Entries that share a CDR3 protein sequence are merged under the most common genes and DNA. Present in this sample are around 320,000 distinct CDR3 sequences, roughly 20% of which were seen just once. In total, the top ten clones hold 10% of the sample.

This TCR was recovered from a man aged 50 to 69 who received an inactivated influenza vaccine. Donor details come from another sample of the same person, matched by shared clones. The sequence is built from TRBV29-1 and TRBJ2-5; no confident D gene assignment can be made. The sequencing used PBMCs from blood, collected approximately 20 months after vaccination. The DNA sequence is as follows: TGCAGCGTTGATGAAAGGGTCCGGGAGACCCAGTACTTC. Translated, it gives CSVDERVRETQYF.